The clone carrying this T cell receptor beta chain was observed a few times. Its antigen is not known. The V and J ends lost 3 bases and 0 bases, in that order; junction bases with no gene match: 6. The V gene's germline CDR1 is LNHDA and CDR2 SQIVND (reference sequence). This CDR3 spans 18 amino acids. The data belong to a study of cytomegalovirus exposure and HLA in healthy donors. The study's findings and limits: Previously analyzed data showed that most TCR beta V segments were productive at a frequency of about 87% or about 30%. Donors were assumed by presence/absence analyses to have roughly uniform sequencing depth.

PCR primers comprised 60 Vbeta and 13 Jbeta primers. Method: immunoSEQ multiplex PCR; TCRdb's copy keeps in-frame clones and lacks some. There are approximately 200,000 clones in the sample; around 79% occur only once, and 1.5% to 1.7% lies in the top ten. This TCR derives from a girl aged 10 to 17 in good health and CMV-seropositive. The rearrangement uses TRBV19 and TRBJ2-7; 15 nucleotides align to TRBD2. Sequences were obtained from PBMCs. For the CDR3, the DNA is TGTGCCAGTAGTATGATGGGGACTAGCGGGGGGAACTCCTACGAGCAGTACTTC. It yields the protein CASSMMGTSGGNSYEQYF.